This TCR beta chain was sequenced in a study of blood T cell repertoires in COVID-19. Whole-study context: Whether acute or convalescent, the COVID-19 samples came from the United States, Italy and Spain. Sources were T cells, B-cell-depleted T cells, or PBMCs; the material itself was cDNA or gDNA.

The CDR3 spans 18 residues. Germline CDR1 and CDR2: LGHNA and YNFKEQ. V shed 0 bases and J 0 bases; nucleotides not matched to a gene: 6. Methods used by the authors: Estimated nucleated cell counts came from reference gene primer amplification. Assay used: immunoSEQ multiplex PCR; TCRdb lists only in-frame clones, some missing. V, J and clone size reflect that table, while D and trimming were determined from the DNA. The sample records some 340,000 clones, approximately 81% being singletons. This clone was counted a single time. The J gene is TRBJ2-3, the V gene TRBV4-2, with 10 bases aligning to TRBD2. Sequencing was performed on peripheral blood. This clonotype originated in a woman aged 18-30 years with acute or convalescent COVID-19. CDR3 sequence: CASSQEALAGESTDTQYF. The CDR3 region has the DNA TGTGCCAGCAGCCAAGAAGCCCTAGCGGGGGAAAGCACAGATACGCAGTATTTT.